The T cell receptor (beta chain) under discussion was sequenced for a study of T cell repertoires in cytomegalovirus infection. Study-level information: The study used recently identified HLA-C-restricted and well-studied HLA-B-restricted CMV epitopes. Both CMV infection and a matching HLA type were indicated by public TCR beta signatures. Study-wide results and caveats: CMV-specific TCR beta clonotypes restricted by HLA-C were the ones dominating the ex vivo response.

J gave up 1 base and V 3 bases, and 11 bases lay outside the gene matches. CDR1 is DFQATT and CDR2 is SNEGSKA in the germline V gene (reference sequence). This CDR3 has 16 amino acids. TCRdb used MiXCR to reprocess the reads, holding one entry per CDR3 protein. The table includes around 500,000 distinct CDR3 sequences, about two fifths detected once. As regards this clonotype: Its specificity is unknown.

The sample consisted of cultured PBMCs, taken from culture after CMV antigen stimulation. The source is a human donor in good health (CMV status not recorded). Some clones in this sample may be carry-over from other donors' samples. This chain uses TRBV20-1 with TRBJ1-1; TRBD1 agrees at 7 bases. For the CDR3, the DNA is TGCAGTGCTAGGGGGGATCAGGGGGAAGGGAACACTGAAGCTTTCTTT. This sequence encodes CSARGDQGEGNTEAFF.